Shown below are 26 T cell receptor beta chains from a single sample sequenced in a study of T cells in Graves' hyperthyroidism and ophthalmopathy. The source material, RNA transcripts, was used to amplify TCR beta CDR3 regions. The study used the HTBI primer set for a first-round RT-PCR of the TCR CDR3. TCRdb fed the multiplex PCR reads into MiXCR, producing one record per CDR3 protein. The sample holds a few hundred thousand distinct CDR3 sequences; 16% are singletons and the top ten take around 3.5%. What was sequenced was blood. The receptors were gathered from a middle-aged woman with Graves' ophthalmopathy.

V and J are TRBV5-1 and TRBJ2-1, with TRBD2 identical over 11 bases. This CDR3 spans 17 amino acids. V shed 4 bases, J shed 3 bases, and the junction held 9 bases outside the gene matches. CDR1 is SGHRS, CDR2 YFSETQ, per germline. The CDR3 bases are TGCGCCAGCAGCCCTGGCCCCGGGACTAGCGGCTACAATGAGCAGTTCTTC. It specifies CASSPGPGTSGYNEQFF.

The chain combines TRBV12-3 or TRBV12-4 with TRBJ2-1; TRBD1 matches 10 bases. The V and J ends lost 6 bases and 8 bases, in that order; junction bases with no gene match: 31. This CDR3 is built from 22 residues. The CDR3: CASSTPRSPRDRGLGTRYEQFF. CDR3 in DNA: TGTGCCAGCAGCACTCCCCGTTCACCCCGGGACAGGGGTTTGGGGACTAGATATGAGCAGTTCTTC.

Of note for this clonotype: A much larger clone is a single base away; this may be a read error. The chain is built from TRBV10-3 and TRBJ2-3; TRBD2 is a possible D gene (6 bases). The germline gives CDR1 ENHRY, CDR2 SYGVKD. V was cut by 6 bases and J by 5 bases, with 21 bases left in between. There are 16 residues in the CDR3. In DNA, the CDR3 is TGTGCCATCAGAGGCAACGGGGCGGGGAAAGAAGATACGCAGTATTTT. This encodes CAIRGNGAGKEDTQYF.

This clonotype was seen ten or more times. The J gene is TRBJ1-5, the V gene TRBV28; D not resolved. Between the trimmed V and J ends, which lost 6 bases and 6 bases, there was a span of 12 bases. The CDR3 covers 13 residues. Germline assignment: CDR1 MDHEN and CDR2 SYDVKM. The CDR3 coding sequence is TGTGCCAGCAGCCTGGTTTGGCTTCAGCCCCAGCATTTT. This translates into CASSLVWLQPQHF. Complete variable domain (other parts from reference TRBV28 and TRBJ1-5): DVKVTQSSRYLVKRTGEKVFLECVQDMDHENMFWYRQDPGLGLRLIYFSYDVKMKEKGDIPEGYSVSREKKERFSLILESASTNQTSMYLCASSLVWLQPQHFGDGTRLSIL.

This clonotype was seen repeatedly, ten times or more. V usage is TRBV2 and J usage is TRBJ2-7; TRBD2 might be the D (6 bases). The germline V and J ends were trimmed by 1 base and 2 bases, with 9 bases remaining between them. In germline, CDR1 is SNHLY, CDR2 FYNNEI. This CDR3 comprises 14 residues. The CDR3 bases are TGTGCCAGCAGTGAAGGGGCGGGAACCTACGAGCAGTACTTC. Translated: CASSEGAGTYEQYF.

Only a few counts were recorded for this clonotype. The rearrangement joins TRBV12-3 or TRBV12-4 to TRBJ2-7; TRBD2 matches 9 bases. Trimming took 6 bases from V and 6 from J; bases not matched to a gene: 12. The CDR3 extends over 15 amino acids. Written as DNA, the CDR3 is TGTGCCAGCAGCCCGAGGGTGGCGGGAGGGCGCGAGCAGTACTTC. Amino acids: CASSPRVAGGREQYF.

This clonotype was seen at least ten times. This chain joins TRBV18 and TRBJ1-2; D perhaps matches TRBD1 (6 bases). Germline V gene lookup returns CDR1 KGHSH and CDR2 LQKENI. The CDR3 consists of 14 residues. V was pared by 3 bases and J by 4 bases, with 12 bases between. CDR3 in amino acids: CASSPARGAYGYTF. The CDR3 coding sequence is TGTGCCAGCTCACCGGCCAGGGGAGCCTATGGCTACACCTTC.

The chain has TRBV19 and TRBJ1-5, with D uncertain. CDR1 and CDR2 (germline): LNHDA, SQIVND (reference sequence). The CDR3 loop spans 15 amino acids. V lost 3 bases and J 5 bases, leaving 14 bases between the germline ends. The CDR3 sequence is CASSMERNKDQPQHF. The CDR3 DNA reads as TGTGCCAGTAGTATGGAAAGGAACAAGGATCAGCCCCAGCATTTT. Full variable domain (rest looked up from reference TRBV19 and TRBJ1-5): DGGITQSPKYLFRKEGQNVTLSCEQNLNHDAMYWYRQDPGQGLRLIYYSQIVNDFQKGDIAEGYSVSREKKESFPLTVTSAQKNPTAFYLCASSMERNKDQPQHFGDGTRLSIL.

Ten or more counts support this clonotype. The J gene is TRBJ2-1, the V gene TRBV18, with D tentatively TRBD2 (5 bases). The CDR3 spans 16 residues. Trimming removed 3 bases at V and 7 bases at J, with 19 bases between. Germline CDR1 and CDR2: KGHSH and LQKENI. Here the CDR3 reads CASSPALLKTGNEQFF. The CDR3 DNA reads TGTGCCAGCTCACCGGCCCTTCTCAAGACGGGGAATGAGCAGTTCTTC.

J is TRBJ2-3 and V is TRBV7-2; TRBD2 agrees at 15 bases. Germline V gene data show CDR1 as SGHTA and CDR2 as FQGNSA. V lost 1 base and J lost 1; bases outside the gene matches: 12. This CDR3 contains 21 residues. CDR3 sequence: CASSLGGLAGGAGMGTDTQYF. The CDR3 DNA reads as TGTGCCAGCAGCTTAGGGGGACTAGCGGGGGGTGCGGGGATGGGCACAGATACGCAGTATTTT.

The sample holds many counts of this clonotype. This sequence joins TRBV12-3 or TRBV12-4 and TRBJ2-1; 9 nucleotides agree with TRBD2. With V trimmed by 6 bases and J by 10 bases, 13 bases remained unmatched. This CDR3 is built from 15 residues. CDR3 loop: CASSPTGTSRGEQFF. Here the CDR3 DNA reads TGTGCCAGCAGCCCCACCGGGACTAGCAGAGGCGAGCAGTTCTTC.

The chain couples TRBV30 to TRBJ2-5; D gene unclear. Germline-derived CDR1 and CDR2 are GTSNPN and SVGIG (reference sequence). With 1 base removed from V and 7 bases from J, the gap between germline ends came to 4 bases. CDR3 length: 10 amino acids. The CDR3 region has the DNA TGTGCCTGGAGTGGTGGGACCCAGTACTTC. Protein sequence: CAWSGGTQYF.

This clonotype came up many times. This chain links TRBV3-1 with TRBJ1-1; tentative D call: TRBD1 (5 bases). The V gene lost 1 base and the J gene lost 10 bases, with 7 bases spanning the gap. The CDR3 runs 11 residues. Germline CDR1 reads LGHDT; CDR2 reads YNNKEL (reference sequence). CDR3 DNA sequence: TGTGCCAGCAGCCAAGGGGGGGGAGCTTTCTTT. Translating it yields CASSQGGGAFF.

V is TRBV6-1 and J is TRBJ2-7, with no clear D. The germline V gene encodes CDR1 MNHNS and CDR2 SASEGT. The CDR3 sequence is 15 residues long. Trimming took 6 bases from V and 3 from J, leaving 18 bases between them. The CDR3 coding sequence is TGTGCCAGCAGCCCTGACTTGGTTTGGGGCTACGAGCAGTACTTC. It is translated as CASSPDLVWGYEQYF.

The table lists this clonotype with a few counts. The chain uses TRBV15 and TRBJ2-4; 7 nucleotides align to TRBD2. This CDR3 comprises 14 residues. From germline, CDR1 is LNHNV and CDR2 YYDKDF (reference sequence). The V and J ends lost 7 bases and 5 bases, in that order; junction bases with no gene match: 8. The CDR3 loop reads CATNAGTNENIQYF. In DNA form, the CDR3 reads TGTGCCACCAACGCCGGGACTAATGAAAACATTCAGTACTTC. Filled out from reference TRBV15 and TRBJ2-4, the complete variable domain reads DAMVIQNPRYQVTQFGKPVTLSCSQTLNHNVMYWYQQKSSQAPKLLFHYYDKDFNNEADTPDNFQSRRPNTSFCFLDIRSPGLGDTAMYLCATNAGTNENIQYFGAGTRLSVL.

This clonotype was recorded many times. The V call is TRBV5-1, the J call TRBJ1-2; 9 bases match TRBD1. The CDR3 spans 13 residues. J lost 5 bases, V lost 4 bases, and 3 bases had no gene match. Per the germline V gene, CDR1 is SGHRS and CDR2 is YFSETQ. The CDR3 region is CASSMGQGYGYTF. Here the CDR3 DNA reads TGCGCCAGCAGCATGGGACAGGGATATGGCTACACCTTC.

This clonotype was counted only a few times. The CDR3 DNA reads as TGTGCCAGCAGCTTAGCAGGGGGTGGGCTTAGGGATGAGCAGTTCTTC. Its protein product is CASSLAGGGLRDEQFF. The chain is built from TRBV7-2 and TRBJ2-1, with D possibly TRBD1 on 6 matching bases. The CDR3 has 16 residues. Germline-derived CDR1 and CDR2 are SGHTA and FQGNSA. Trimming pared 0 bases from V and 8 bases from J, leaving 17 bases between.

This clonotype was seen at least ten times. The J gene is TRBJ2-1, the V gene TRBV5-1, with D possibly TRBD2 on 6 matching bases. The germline V gene encodes CDR1 SGHRS and CDR2 YFSETQ. The CDR3 is made up of 14 amino acids. V was trimmed by 1 base and J by 8 bases, leaving 13 bases between them. Here the CDR3 DNA reads TGCGCCAGCAGCTTGCCTAGCGCAGTAGATGAGCAGTTCTTC. Residues: CASSLPSAVDEQFF.

This chain connects TRBV11-3 to TRBJ2-7, with 8 bases that match TRBD2. Trimming cost V 5 bases and J 6 bases; bases outside gene matches: 9. The CDR3 contains 14 residues. The germline V gene encodes CDR1 SGHNT and CDR2 YENEEA. CDR3 in amino acids: CASSPPGLDVEQYF. The CDR3 DNA is TGTGCCAGCAGCCCTCCGGGACTAGATGTCGAGCAGTACTTC.

V is TRBV30 and J is TRBJ2-1; D may correspond to TRBD1 or TRBD2 (5 bases each). Germline-derived CDR1 and CDR2 are GTSNPN and SVGIG (reference sequence). With 2 bases removed from V and 5 bases from J, the gap between germline ends came to 16 bases. The CDR3 totals 15 residues. The CDR3 here is CAWSIPRVRDNEQFF. CDR3 nucleotides: TGTGCCTGGAGTATCCCCAGGGTGCGGGACAATGAGCAGTTCTTC.

In this sample, this clonotype turned up many times. This chain uses TRBV20-1 with TRBJ2-1, with D possibly being TRBD2 (5 bases). The V gene's germline CDR1 is DFQATT and CDR2 SNEGSKA (reference sequence). V gave up 0 bases and J gave up 7 bases, with 13 bases separating them. The CDR3 is 14 residues long. The CDR3 reads CSARDIEGINEQFF. The CDR3 bases are TGCAGTGCTAGAGATATTGAGGGTATAAATGAGCAGTTCTTC.

This clonotype showed up many times. CDR3 DNA: TGCAGTGCTACCCCCGGGACTTCTACCTACAATGAGCAGTTCTTC. Encoded protein: CSATPGTSTYNEQFF. This chain links TRBV20-1 with TRBJ2-1, with D tentatively TRBD2 (6 bases). With 4 bases removed from V and 2 bases from J, the gap between germline ends came to 15 bases. Germline V gives CDR1 DFQATT, CDR2 SNEGSKA (reference sequence). The CDR3 extends over 15 amino acids.

This rearrangement joins TRBV12-3 or TRBV12-4 to TRBJ1-3; D is unresolved. There are 14 residues in the CDR3. The V end was cut by 6 bases, the J end by 0 bases, with 9 bases between. Written as DNA, the CDR3 is TGTGCCAGCAGGAGACTGAACTCTGGAAACACCATATATTTT. It codes for CASRRLNSGNTIYF.

The sample holds many counts of this clonotype. J is TRBJ2-3 and V is TRBV28; tentatively, D is TRBD1 or TRBD2 (6 bases each). The CDR3 covers 15 residues. The germline V gene encodes CDR1 MDHEN and CDR2 SYDVKM. Between the trimmed V and J ends, which lost 5 bases and 1 base, there was a span of 13 bases. This CDR3 is CASSPGRGRTDTQYF. CDR3 nucleotides: TGTGCCAGCAGTCCCGGTCGGGGGCGCACAGATACGCAGTATTTT.

Many counts were recorded for this clonotype. V is TRBV5-1 and J is TRBJ2-3; D unresolved. The V end lost 5 bases, the J end lost 0 bases, and 13 bases lay between the germline ends. Germline lookup yields CDR1 SGHRS and CDR2 YFSETQ. CDR3 length: 15 residues. The CDR3 loop reads CASSATPTSTDTQYF. CDR3 nucleotides: TGCGCCAGCAGTGCTACACCGACGAGCACAGATACGCAGTATTTT.

The J gene is TRBJ1-4, the V gene TRBV5-1; D ambiguous. The V end was cut by 3 bases, the J end by 6 bases, with 12 bases between. CDR3 length equals 14 residues. Germline CDR1 and CDR2: SGHRS and YFSETQ. The CDR3 bases are TGCGCCAGCAGCTCCACCCCGGTAGATGAAAAACTGTTTTTT. Translating it yields CASSSTPVDEKLFF. Combining the CDR3 with reference TRBV5-1 and TRBJ1-4 gives the whole variable domain KAGVTQTPRYLIKTRGQQVTLSCSPISGHRSVSWYQQTPGQGLQFLFEYFSETQRNKGNFPGRFSGRQFSNSRSEMNVSTLELGDSALYLCASSSTPVDEKLFFGSGTQLSVL.